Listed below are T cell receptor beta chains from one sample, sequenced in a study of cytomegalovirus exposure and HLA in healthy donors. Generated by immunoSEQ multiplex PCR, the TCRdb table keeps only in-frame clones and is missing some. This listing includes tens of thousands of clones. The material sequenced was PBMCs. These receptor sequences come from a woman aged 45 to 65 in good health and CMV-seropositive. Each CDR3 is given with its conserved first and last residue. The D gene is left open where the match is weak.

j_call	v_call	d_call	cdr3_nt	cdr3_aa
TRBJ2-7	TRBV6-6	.	TGTGCCAGCGGCAGGGGCGTCTACGAGCAGTACTTC	CASGRGVYEQYF
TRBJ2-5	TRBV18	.	TGTGCCAGCTCTTCAGGGGCGAGAGAGACCCAGTACTTC	CASSSGARETQYF
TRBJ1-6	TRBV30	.	TGTGCCTGGAGGGGGAGTTTAGGTTCACCCCTCCACTTT	CAWRGSLGSPLHF
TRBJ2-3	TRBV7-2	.	TGTGCCAGCAGCTCCTCAAGAGGGACAGATACGCAGTATTTT	CASSSSRGTDTQYF
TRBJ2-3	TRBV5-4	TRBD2	TGTGCCAGCAGCACTTCATTCTCTAGCGGGAGGGAGACAGATACGCAGTATTTT	CASSTSFSSGRETDTQYF
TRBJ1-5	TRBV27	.	TGTGCCAGCAGTTTGTGGAGGGGTCGCCAGCCCCAGCATTTT	CASSLWRGRQPQHF
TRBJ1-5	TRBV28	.	TGTGCCAGCAGACTTACAGGGCGTCAGCCCCAGCATTTT	CASRLTGRQPQHF
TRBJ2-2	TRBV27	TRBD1	TGTGCCAGCAGTGGGCTACAGGGGGCCTTAACCGGGGAGCTGTTTTTT	CASSGLQGALTGELFF
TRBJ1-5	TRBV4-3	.	TGCGCCAGCAGCCAAGATAAGGGAGACCAGCCCCAGCATTTT	CASSQDKGDQPQHF
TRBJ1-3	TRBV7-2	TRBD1	TGTGCCAGCAGCTCAGGGGGTTGGGGATCTGGAAACACCATATATTTT	CASSSGGWGSGNTIYF
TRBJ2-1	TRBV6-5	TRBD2	TGTGCCAGCAGTTTCAAACTAGCGGGGGACTACAATGAGCAGTTCTTC	CASSFKLAGDYNEQFF
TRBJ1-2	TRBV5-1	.	TGCGCCAGCAGCGAGCAACAGGGATACTATGGCTACACCTTC	CASSEQQGYYGYTF
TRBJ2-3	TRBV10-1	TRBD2	TGCGCCAGCAGTGACCCCGGGACTAGCGACACAGATACGCAGTATTTT	CASSDPGTSDTDTQYF
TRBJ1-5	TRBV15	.	TGTGCCACCAGACAGGCGGGAGGGGAAAGCAATCAGCCCCAGCATTTT	CATRQAGGESNQPQHF
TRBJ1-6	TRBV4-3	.	TGCGCCAGCAGCCAAGGGCTCAGGGCTAATTCACCCCTCCACTTT	CASSQGLRANSPLHF
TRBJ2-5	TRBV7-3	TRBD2	TGTGCCAGCAGCTCCAGCGGGGGGGCCGGAGAGACCCAGTACTTC	CASSSSGGAGETQYF
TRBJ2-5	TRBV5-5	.	TGTGCCAGCAGCCCCCGGGACAACCAAGAGACCCAGTACTTC	CASSPRDNQETQYF
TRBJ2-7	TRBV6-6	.	TGTGCCAGCAGTTACGTGGGGGGGCAGCACGAGCAGTACTTC	CASSYVGGQHEQYF
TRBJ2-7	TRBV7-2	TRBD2	TGTGCCAGCAGCTTACAAGCGGGGAATTCCTACGAGCAGTACTTC	CASSLQAGNSYEQYF
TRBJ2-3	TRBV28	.	TGTGCCAGCAGTTTACAGGGTAGGGCAGATACGCAGTATTTT	CASSLQGRADTQYF
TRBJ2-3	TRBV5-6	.	TGTGCCAGCAGTTATCCCACAGATACGCAGTATTTT	CASSYPTDTQYF
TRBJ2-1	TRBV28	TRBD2	TGTGCCAGCAATCGACTAGCGGGAGAGGATGAGCAGTTCTTC	CASNRLAGEDEQFF
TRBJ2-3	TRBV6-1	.	TGTGCCAGCAGTGTGACAGACATTACGCAGTATTTT	CASSVTDITQYF